The source of this T cell receptor beta chain is a study of T cells in Graves' hyperthyroidism and ophthalmopathy. Germline loops: CDR1 LNHDA, CDR2 SQIVND (reference sequence). The V and J ends lost 9 bases and 8 bases, in that order; junction bases with no gene match: 10. The length of the CDR3 is 13 residues. Amplification of TCR beta CDR3 regions was performed using RNA transcripts as template. Carried out on the TCR CDR3, a first-round RT-PCR used the HTBI primer set. One entry per CDR3 protein results from TCRdb running MiXCR on the multiplex PCR reads. The table shows under 350,000 distinct CDR3 sequences, with approximately 22% occurring only once. This clonotype was detected a few times.

The receptor comes from a woman between 45 and 65 years old with Graves' hyperthyroidism. V usage is TRBV19 and J usage is TRBJ1-2; 9 bases line up with TRBD1. The source material was blood. The CDR3 DNA is TGTGCCAGCGGAACCGGGACAGGGAAAGGCTACACCTTC. Translated: CASGTGTGKGYTF.